This T cell receptor beta chain is drawn from a study of shared clonotypes between healthy human individuals. The CDR3 length is 16 residues. CDR1 is SGDLS, CDR2 YYNGEE, per germline. V gave up 4 bases and J gave up 0 bases; unmatched junction bases: 7. General study results and limits: Relative to clonotypes present in all four donors, those not shared had lower generation probabilities.

Sorted-subset replicate PCRs used around 200 ng of genomic DNA. This amount corresponded to 33,000 or so T cell genomes. The assay was immunoSEQ multiplex PCR, and TCRdb's table has in-frame clones only and misses some. The sample shows approximately 640,000 clones, less than 80% of them seen only once. Concerning this clone itself: Antigen unknown.

Partitioning of CD4+ cells yielded a CD45RA+ naive subset and a CD45RA-negative memory subset. The gene calls are TRBV9 and TRBJ2-3; TRBD2 aligns across 8 bases. This TCR came from a woman in her twenties or thirties in good health. The sequencing input was memory CD4+ T cells sorted from blood. The subset denotes: CD45RA-negative fraction. CDR3 loop: CASSPRLASSTDTQYF. CDR3 nucleotides: TGTGCCAGCAGCCCACGACTAGCGTCAAGCACAGATACGCAGTATTTT.